The 21 T cell receptor beta chains in this list originate from one sample, sequenced in a study of blood T cell repertoires in COVID-19. Assay used: immunoSEQ multiplex PCR; TCRdb lists only in-frame clones, some missing. The top ten clones hold roughly a tenth of a sample with 69,000 or so clones, roughly four fifths of them seen once. Sequences were obtained from peripheral blood. All receptors come from an elderly woman with acute or convalescent COVID-19.

The V and J genes are TRBV7-3 and TRBJ2-6; 10 bases fit TRBD2. Germline CDR1 and CDR2: SGHTA and FQGTGA. This CDR3 region has 18 residues. J gave up 0 bases and V 6 bases, and 8 bases lay outside the gene matches. CDR3 nucleotides: TGTGCCAGCAGTCGAATAGCGGGGGGTCTCTCTGGGGCCAACGTCCTGACTTTC. It yields the protein CASSRIAGGLSGANVLTF.

V gene TRBV5-1 combines with J gene TRBJ2-7; D may be TRBD1 (5 bases). The V end lost 4 bases, the J end lost 6 bases, and 20 bases lay between the germline ends. Germline assignment: CDR1 SGHRS and CDR2 YFSETQ. The CDR3 is made up of 15 amino acids. CDR3 amino acids: CASSPYVGQGSEQYF. The CDR3 nucleotides read TGCGCCAGCAGCCCCTACGTGGGGCAGGGTTCCGAGCAGTACTTC.

This sequence joins TRBV2 and TRBJ1-1; D is ambiguous. CDR3 size: 13 residues. From germline, CDR1 is SNHLY and CDR2 FYNNEI. With 11 bases removed from V and 5 bases from J, the gap between germline ends came to 18 bases. In DNA form, the CDR3 reads TGTGCCTCTTCGGGAGGGCGGAATACTGAAGCTTTCTTT. Encoded protein: CASSGGRNTEAFF.

This chain connects TRBV11-2 to TRBJ2-7, with 11 bases that match TRBD2. Per germline, CDR1 SGHAT and CDR2 FQNNGV. CDR3 length equals 14 residues. The trim removed 5 bases at V and 4 bases at J, leaving 4 bases unmatched. The CDR3, as DNA: TGTGCCAGCAGCCCATGGACTAGCGGGTACGAGCAGTACTTC. This sequence encodes CASSPWTSGYEQYF.

This sequence joins TRBV9 and TRBJ2-7, with 10 nucleotides matching TRBD1. The CDR3 is 15 amino acids. CDR1 SGDLS and CDR2 YYNGEE come from the germline V gene. V was clipped by 2 bases and J by 2 bases; unmatched bases: 4. CDR3 residues: CASSVRDRGTYEQYF. In nucleotides, the CDR3 is TGTGCCAGCAGCGTCCGGGACAGGGGAACCTACGAGCAGTACTTC.

This clone has more than one count but fewer than ten. The chain links TRBV29-1 to TRBJ2-1; the match to TRBD1 covers 8 bases. CDR3 size: 15 residues. Trimming cost V 6 bases and J 0 bases; bases outside gene matches: 7. Germline V gene data show CDR1 as SQVTM and CDR2 as ANQGSEA. CDR3 coding DNA: TGCAGCGTCCCTCAGGGGGCTAACTCCTACAATGAGCAGTTCTTC. It is translated as CSVPQGANSYNEQFF.

This clone showed up just a few times. V is TRBV19 and J is TRBJ1-3; no definite D call. The V and J ends lost 8 bases and 4 bases respectively, with 12 bases between them. The germline V gene encodes CDR1 LNHDA and CDR2 SQIVND (reference sequence). This CDR3 comprises 13 residues. The CDR3 is CASSIDNGNTIYF. The DNA for the CDR3 is TGTGCCAGTTCGATAGACAACGGAAACACCATATATTTT.

V is TRBV2 and J is TRBJ1-5; D gene ambiguous. The germline CDR1 and CDR2 sequences are SNHLY and FYNNEI. V was cut by 0 bases and J by 1 base, with 10 bases left in between. The CDR3 contains 16 residues. The CDR3 bases are TGTGCCAGCAGTGAAGCTCCCAGGAAAAGCAATCAGCCCCAGCATTTT. Translation: CASSEAPRKSNQPQHF.

The V and J genes are TRBV6-6 and TRBJ2-7, with D tentatively TRBD2 (7 bases). This CDR3 region has 15 residues. CDR1 and CDR2 (germline): MNHNY, SVGAGI (reference sequence). V was clipped by 6 bases and J by 7 bases, with 22 bases between them. CDR3 sequence reads: CASRSSEGGPGEQYF. In DNA form, the CDR3 reads TGTGCCAGCAGAAGTAGCGAGGGGGGGCCAGGGGAGCAGTACTTC.

The chain is built from TRBV10-2 and TRBJ1-2; D is perhaps TRBD1 (6 bases). CDR1 and CDR2 (germline): WSHSY, SAAADI. This CDR3 has 14 amino acids. V dropped 0 bases and J dropped 5 bases, with 10 bases sitting between them. The CDR3 nucleotides read TGCGCCAGCAGTGAGTCGGGGGGGCAGTATGGCTACACCTTC. Protein product: CASSESGGQYGYTF.

The rearrangement joins TRBV7-9 to TRBJ1-3; D is uncertain. Deletions cut 5 bases from V and 4 bases from J, with 6 bases between. CDR3 length: 12 amino acids. The V gene's germline CDR1 is SEHNR and CDR2 FQNEAQ (reference sequence). The CDR3 region has the DNA TGTGCCAGCAGCCCGCGGGGAAACACCATATATTTT. Its protein is CASSPRGNTIYF. The whole variable domain, remainder taken from reference TRBV7-9 and TRBJ1-3, is DTGVSQNPRHKITKRGQNVTFRCDPISEHNRLYWYRQTLGQGPEFLTYFQNEAQLEKSRLLSDRFSAERPKGSFSTLEIQRTEQGDSAMYLCASSPRGNTIYFGEGSWLTVV.

The rearrangement joins TRBV7-3 to TRBJ2-1, with D perhaps matching TRBD1 (5 bases). Germline CDR1 reads SGHTA; CDR2 reads FQGTGA. V was clipped by 0 bases and J by 4 bases, with 7 bases between them. The CDR3 sequence is 14 residues long. The CDR3 sequence: CASSLTAGYNEQFF. CDR3 sequence (DNA): TGTGCCAGCAGCTTAACGGCAGGGTACAATGAGCAGTTCTTC.

The chain joins TRBV20-1 to TRBJ2-5; TRBD2 is a possible D gene (5 bases). The CDR3 length is 11 residues. CDR1 and CDR2 (germline): DFQATT, SNEGSKA (reference sequence). CDR3 amino acids: CGAVSQETQYF. DNA for the CDR3: TGCGGAGCGGTCAGCCAAGAGACCCAGTACTTC.

The V call is TRBV15, the J call TRBJ2-7, with 8 bases aligning to TRBD1. The CDR3 runs 14 residues. Germline lookup yields CDR1 LNHNV and CDR2 YYDKDF (reference sequence). The ends lost 1 base at V and 5 bases at J; junction bases unmatched: 4. CDR3 DNA sequence: TGTGCCACCAGCAGAGGTTCAGGGGGCCACGAGCAGTACTTC. It yields the protein CATSRGSGGHEQYF.

This chain links TRBV18 with TRBJ2-5; possible D gene TRBD2, 6 bases. V gave up 5 bases and J gave up 5 bases, with 12 bases separating them. Germline CDR1 and CDR2: KGHSH and LQKENI. The CDR3 loop spans 13 amino acids. As DNA, the CDR3 is TGTGCCAGCTCAGGGGGGACCGGGGAGACCCAGTACTTC. Residues: CASSGGTGETQYF.

This clone was seen just once. The CDR3 coding sequence is TGTGCCAGCAGTGACCTGTGGACAGCCGACTCCTATGGCTACACCTTC. Residues: CASSDLWTADSYGYTF. The chain carries TRBV6-4 and TRBJ1-2; D is possibly TRBD1 (6 bases). The V gene lost 2 bases and the J gene lost 4 bases, with 17 bases spanning the gap. CDR3 length: 16 residues. CDR1 is MRHNA and CDR2 is SNTAGT in the germline V gene.

J is TRBJ2-2 and V is TRBV7-9; a possible D gene is TRBD1 (6 bases). Germline CDR1 SEHNR, CDR2 FQNEAQ (reference sequence). This CDR3 has 19 residues. Trimming removed 0 bases at V and 6 bases at J, with 23 bases between. This CDR3 reads CASSLAIGGVRTVAGELFF. The CDR3 DNA sequence: TGTGCCAGCAGCTTAGCGATCGGCGGTGTCAGGACAGTGGCCGGGGAGCTGTTTTTT. Combining the CDR3 with reference TRBV7-9 and TRBJ2-2 gives the whole variable domain DTGVSQNPRHKITKRGQNVTFRCDPISEHNRLYWYRQTLGQGPEFLTYFQNEAQLEKSRLLSDRFSAERPKGSFSTLEIQRTEQGDSAMYLCASSLAIGGVRTVAGELFFGEGSRLTVL.

The chain combines TRBV29-1 with TRBJ1-1; 9 positions agree with TRBD1. After removal of 6 bases from V and 7 bases from J, the junction contained 6 bases not matched to a gene. The germline gives CDR1 SQVTM, CDR2 ANQGSEA. This CDR3 contains 12 residues. CDR3 DNA: TGCAGCGTGGGGACAGGGCGGCATGAAGCTTTCTTT. It specifies CSVGTGRHEAFF.

The rearrangement uses TRBV7-2 and TRBJ1-2; maybe TRBD1 (5 bases). Germline V gene data show CDR1 as SGHTA and CDR2 as FQGNSA. V lost 5 bases to trimming and J lost 6 bases, with 13 bases between them. The CDR3 spans 13 residues. The CDR3 region has the DNA TGTGCCAGCAGCCCAGTGGGGGGAGATGGCTACACCTTC. Encoded protein: CASSPVGGDGYTF.

The V call is TRBV7-8, the J call TRBJ1-2; weak D call: TRBD1 (5 bases). CDR1 SGHVS and CDR2 FQNEAQ come from the germline V gene. The CDR3 runs 17 residues. V shed 1 base and J shed 0 bases, with 15 bases lying between them. CDR3 protein: CASSLGGLQAANYGYTF. The CDR3, as DNA: TGTGCCAGCAGCTTAGGGGGACTACAGGCTGCTAACTATGGCTACACCTTC.

This chain's CDR3 is CASSSGTGDSGYTF. CDR3 nucleotides: TGCGCCAGCAGCTCCGGGACAGGGGATTCGGGCTACACCTTC. V usage is TRBV10-1 and J usage is TRBJ1-2; 10 bases are shared with TRBD1. Trimming cost V 6 bases and J 8 bases; bases outside gene matches: 9. This CDR3 is 14 amino acids long. The V gene's germline CDR1 is WNHNN and CDR2 SYGVQD (reference sequence).